These T cell receptor beta chains were read from a single sample in a study of OX40 agonist ivuxolimab in advanced cancers. Generated by immunoSEQ multiplex PCR, the TCRdb table keeps only in-frame clones and is missing some. The profile covers tens of thousands of clones, with 91% appearing a single time and roughly 9.3% taken by the ten largest. Sequenced material: CD4+ or CD8+ T cells sorted from blood, taken in a trial of the OX40 agonist ivuxolimab. Every receptor here comes from an adult with an advanced solid tumor such as melanoma, head and neck, liver or kidney cancer. Each CDR3 is given with its conserved first and last residue. D genes are given only for firm matches. For some rows the clone size is stated as once, few or many, or as a class when expanded; others skip it.

v_gene	d_gene	j_gene	abundance	CDR3aa	CDR3nt
TRBV10-1	-	TRBJ2-7	few	CASSEAGIGNEQYF	TGCGCCAGCAGTGAAGCAGGGATCGGGAACGAGCAGTACTTC
TRBV4-1	-	TRBJ1-4	-	CASSQDRRAGEKLFF	TGCGCCAGCAGCCAAGATCGAAGGGCGGGTGAAAAACTGTTTTTT
TRBV11-3	-	TRBJ1-2	-	CASSLGQYGYTF	TGTGCCAGCAGCTTAGGGCAATACGGCTACACCTTC
TRBV4-1	TRBD2	TRBJ2-7	-	CASSPRLAGSYEQYF	TGCGCCAGCAGCCCCCGACTAGCCGGCTCCTACGAGCAGTACTTC
TRBV2	-	TRBJ1-1	-	CASRETGTPNTEAFF	TGTGCCAGCAGGGAGACCGGGACACCCAACACTGAAGCTTTCTTT
TRBV5-1	-	TRBJ2-6	-	CASSFGSGANVLTF	TGCGCCAGCAGCTTTGGCTCTGGGGCCAACGTCCTGACTTTC
TRBV27	TRBD1	TRBJ2-2	-	CASTRGQGRTGELFF	TGTGCCAGCACCCGAGGACAGGGGCGCACCGGGGAGCTGTTTTTT
TRBV7-3	TRBD1	TRBJ2-1	-	CASSAGQGSHEQFF	TGTGCCAGCAGCGCGGGACAGGGTTCCCATGAGCAGTTCTTC
TRBV27	-	TRBJ2-5	-	CASSPPQTAKETQYF	TGTGCCAGCAGTCCGCCCCAGACGGCGAAAGAGACCCAGTACTTC
TRBV7-9	-	TRBJ2-7	few	CASSYTDDVQLYEQYF	TGTGCCAGCAGCTATACAGACGACGTTCAACTCTACGAGCAGTACTTC
TRBV7-3	-	TRBJ2-2	-	CASSLRWPSNTGELFF	TGTGCCAGCAGCTTAAGATGGCCCTCTAACACCGGGGAGCTGTTTTTT
TRBV6-4	TRBD2	TRBJ2-1	-	CASSGTSGAYNEQFF	TGTGCCAGCAGTGGGACTAGCGGGGCCTACAATGAGCAGTTCTTC
TRBV6-1	-	TRBJ2-1	-	CASSGGVGSYNEQFF	TGTGCCAGCAGTGGAGGAGTGGGGTCCTACAATGAGCAGTTCTTC
TRBV9	TRBD2	TRBJ2-1	-	CASSVGDGRDNEQFF	TGTGCCAGCAGCGTAGGGGACGGGAGGGACAATGAGCAGTTCTTC
TRBV19	-	TRBJ2-6	-	CASSPESGANVLTF	TGTGCCAGTAGTCCCGAATCGGGGGCCAACGTCCTGACTTTC
TRBV6-1	-	TRBJ2-7	-	CASSEVAYEQYF	TGTGCCAGCAGTGAAGTAGCCTACGAGCAGTACTTC
TRBV27	-	TRBJ2-7	-	CATSGSPYEQYF	TGTGCCACTTCAGGGAGCCCCTACGAGCAGTACTTC
TRBV12-2	-	TRBJ2-7	-	CASRLAHGLRWPEQYF	TGTGCAAGTCGCTTAGCGCACGGACTCCGGTGGCCCGAGCAGTACTTC
TRBV28	-	TRBJ1-1	-	CASTIRGGALNTEAFF	TGTGCCAGCACTATAAGGGGGGGCGCACTGAACACTGAAGCTTTCTTT
TRBV11-2	TRBD2	TRBJ2-1	-	CASSRSGTSGSYSYNEQFF	TGTGCCAGCAGCAGATCCGGGACTAGCGGGAGTTATTCCTACAATGAGCAGTTCTTC
TRBV28	-	TRBJ1-6	-	CASSLWADNSPLHF	TGTGCCAGCAGTTTATGGGCAGATAATTCACCCCTCCACTTT
TRBV11-2	TRBD1	TRBJ1-1	-	CASSLPGQEREAFF	TGTGCCAGCAGCTTACCGGGACAGGAGAGAGAAGCTTTCTTT
TRBV19	TRBD2	TRBJ2-1	-	CASSRTSGSLNEQFF	TGTGCCAGTAGCCGGACTAGCGGGAGTCTTAATGAGCAGTTCTTC
TRBV18	-	TRBJ2-7	few	CASSPPGGQDPSYEQYF	TGTGCCAGCTCACCACCGGGGGGGCAGGATCCGAGCTACGAGCAGTACTTC
TRBV19	TRBD1	TRBJ1-2	few	CASSRGQGVGYTF	TGTGCCAGTAGTCGTGGACAGGGGGTCGGCTACACCTTC
TRBV9	-	TRBJ1-1	once	CASSPRLMNTEAFF	TGTGCCAGCAGCCCGCGACTGATGAACACTGAAGCTTTCTTT
TRBV30	TRBD2	TRBJ2-7	-	CAWAGLAAEQYF	TGTGCCTGGGCCGGACTAGCGGCCGAGCAGTACTTC